The source of this TCR beta chain is a study of T cell changes during pregnancy in multiple sclerosis. TCRdb's table, derived via immunoSEQ multiplex PCR, lists solely in-frame clones and lacks some. The data contain more than 65,000 clones, approximately 86% of them singletons. This CDR3 has 14 residues. V was clipped by 3 bases and J by 5 bases; unmatched bases: 7. Germline loops: CDR1 LNHDA, CDR2 SQIVND (reference sequence). The TCR comes from a female donor with multiple sclerosis, enrolled in a pregnancy study. The chain recombines TRBV19 with TRBJ2-7; TRBD2 matches at 7 bases. This sample comprised peripheral blood, obtained before pregnancy. CDR3 bases: TGTGCCAGTAGTATTCGAGGGAGGGATCACGAGCAGTACTTC. Translated: CASSIRGRDHEQYF.